This TCR beta chain was identified during a study of spatial heterogeneity in lung cancer. Unmatched junction bases numbered 5, after V lost 4 bases and J lost 1 base. The CDR3 has 15 amino acids. Per the germline V gene, CDR1 is KGHDR and CDR2 is SFDVKD. The sample holds many counts of this clonotype. TCRdb fed the 5' RACE reads into MiXCR, producing one record per CDR3 protein. This sample has around 25,000 distinct CDR3 sequences, with less than 6.5% found just once. The time point was: blood at routine non-recurrence follow-up after resection. The clonotype originates from a female donor with early-stage non-small cell lung cancer. This rearrangement joins TRBV24-1 to TRBJ2-5, with 7 bases lining up with TRBD1. The specimen was PBMCs, collected at follow-up. CDR3 bases: TGTGCCACCAGTGACCAGACAGGGTTCCAAGAGACCCAGTACTTC. Its translation is CATSDQTGFQETQYF.